What follows describes a single T cell receptor beta chain. This CDR3 region has 14 residues. Germline CDR1 and CDR2: SGDLS and YYNGEE. Between the trimmed V and J ends, which lost 0 bases and 2 bases, there was a span of 9 bases. The data belong to a study of blood T cell repertoires in COVID-19. The method was immunoSEQ multiplex PCR; TCRdb's version includes in-frame clones alone and lacks a portion of them. The sample includes 350,000 to 500,000 clones, around 90% of them seen just once. V is TRBV9 and J is TRBJ2-7; perhaps TRBD1 as D (6 bases). The origin of this receptor is a man between 18 and 29 years old with COVID-19, enrolled during active disease. Input material: peripheral blood. The CDR3: CASSVVAGAYEQYF. The CDR3 DNA reads as TGTGCCAGCAGCGTAGTGGCAGGGGCCTACGAGCAGTACTTC.